These 24 T cell receptor beta chains share one sample of origin, sequenced in a study of CD8 T cells in Susac syndrome. RNA in amounts of roughly 0.5 to 1 ug was reverse transcribed with random hexamers. Each CDR3 protein gets one entry after TCRdb re-called the immunoSEQ multiplex PCR reads with MiXCR. This sample carries a few hundred thousand distinct CDR3 sequences, 94% of them seen once, and the ten largest clones take around 0.16%. What was sequenced was CD4+ T cells from PBMCs. The receptors shown here come from a human donor with Susac syndrome.

This chain links TRBV4-3 with TRBJ1-6; the D is unclear. CDR3 length equals 13 residues. CDR1 LGHNA and CDR2 YSLEER come from the germline V gene. Trimming cost V 3 bases and J 10 bases, with 10 bases left between them. CDR3: CASSQGGASPLHF. DNA of the CDR3: TGCGCCAGCAGCCAGGGCGGTGCATCACCCCTCCACTTT.

This chain connects TRBV12-3 or TRBV12-4 to TRBJ2-7, with D possibly called TRBD1 or TRBD2 (5 bases each). The V and J ends lost 5 bases and 2 bases respectively, with 16 bases between them. This CDR3 is built from 15 residues. The CDR3 sequence is CASSPIGTLAYEQYF. Here the CDR3 DNA reads TGTGCCAGCAGTCCGATCGGGACCCTTGCCTACGAGCAGTACTTC.

V is TRBV11-2 and J is TRBJ2-7; 9 nucleotides align to TRBD2. CDR1 SGHAT and CDR2 FQNNGV come from the germline V gene. Losses at the gene ends were 5 bases for V and 7 bases for J; bases not matched to a gene: 6. This CDR3 has 13 residues. CDR3 sequence reads: CASSGGLAEEQYF. The CDR3 DNA is TGTGCCAGCAGCGGGGGACTAGCCGAAGAGCAGTACTTC.

V usage is TRBV7-2 and J usage is TRBJ2-1; D remains ambiguous. From germline, CDR1 is SGHTA and CDR2 FQGNSA. The CDR3 has 15 amino acids. V dropped 5 bases and J dropped 2 bases, with 13 bases sitting between them. Written as DNA, the CDR3 is TGTGCCAGCAGCCGTGAGAGCAGCCCCTACAATGAGCAGTTCTTC. Protein: CASSRESSPYNEQFF.

The chain joins TRBV5-4 to TRBJ2-7; D uncertain. Germline CDR1 SGHNT, CDR2 YYREEE (reference sequence). CDR3 length equals 12 residues. V was pared by 4 bases and J by 2 bases, with 7 bases between. The CDR3 reads CASSIQAYEQYF. The CDR3 DNA reads as TGTGCCAGCAGCATCCAGGCCTACGAGCAGTACTTC.

The rearrangement links TRBV30 to TRBJ1-6; D remains unclear. The V gene lost 1 base and the J gene lost 2 bases, with 6 bases spanning the gap. The CDR3 has 14 amino acids. The germline CDR1 and CDR2 sequences are GTSNPN and SVGIG (reference sequence). For the CDR3, the DNA is TGTGCCTGGAGTGCTCACACCTATAATTCACCCCTCCACTTT. Protein product: CAWSAHTYNSPLHF. Using reference TRBV30 and TRBJ1-6 for the parts outside the CDR3, the full variable domain is SQTIHQWPATLVQPVGSPLSLECTVEGTSNPNLYWYRQAAGRGLQLLFYSVGIGQISSEVPQNLSASRPQDRQFILSSKKLLLSDSGFYLCAWSAHTYNSPLHFGNGTRLTVT.

This clonotype was counted a single time. The gene calls are TRBV9 and TRBJ1-1, with D uncertain. V lost 0 bases and J 0 bases, leaving 15 bases between the germline ends. The CDR3 sequence is 17 residues long. Looked up from germline, CDR1 is SGDLS and CDR2 is YYNGEE. Written as DNA, the CDR3 is TGTGCCAGCAGCGTAGGAGGAAGGTCCCCCATGAACACTGAAGCTTTCTTT. This gives the protein CASSVGGRSPMNTEAFF.

The chain combines TRBV7-2 with TRBJ1-2, with no clear D. Germline V gene sequence: CDR1 SGHTA, CDR2 FQGNSA. This CDR3 has 13 residues. V lost 4 bases, J lost 3 bases, and 9 bases lay in between. This CDR3 is CASSSSRDYGYTF. The CDR3 DNA reads as TGTGCCAGCAGCTCATCACGGGACTATGGCTACACCTTC. Using reference TRBV7-2 and TRBJ1-2 for the parts outside the CDR3, the full variable domain is GAGVSQSPSNKVTEKGKDVELRCDPISGHTALYWYRQSLGQGLEFLIYFQGNSAPDKSGLPSDRFSAERTGGSVSTLTIQRTQQEDSAVYLCASSSSRDYGYTFGSGTRLTVV.

The chain carries TRBV7-2 and TRBJ1-2; a weak D match, TRBD1 (6 bases). The V end lost 5 bases, the J end lost 6 bases, and 16 bases lay between the germline ends. CDR1 and CDR2 from the germline V gene are SGHTA and FQGNSA. The CDR3 is 14 residues long. CDR3 sequence: CASSTGWGGNGYTF. CDR3 coding DNA: TGTGCCAGCAGCACTGGATGGGGGGGCAATGGCTACACCTTC.

The chain employs TRBV6-2 or TRBV6-3 and TRBJ1-1, with D uncertain. V lost 4 bases, J lost 1 base, and 10 bases lay in between. Germline values: CDR1 MNHEY, CDR2 SVGEGT. CDR3 length equals 14 residues. The CDR3, as DNA: TGTGCCAGCAGTTCGCGGACGGCGAACACTGAAGCTTTCTTT. Translated, it gives CASSSRTANTEAFF.

The chain couples TRBV6-6 to TRBJ1-1; D perhaps matches TRBD1 (5 bases). Germline V gene sequence: CDR1 MNHNY, CDR2 SVGAGI (reference sequence). This CDR3 is built from 13 residues. Trimming took 5 bases from V and 4 from J, leaving 11 bases between them. CDR3 sequence reads: CASSRDGPTEAFF. DNA for the CDR3: TGTGCCAGCAGTCGGGACGGTCCCACTGAAGCTTTCTTT.

The gene calls are TRBV7-2 and TRBJ1-2; possible D gene TRBD1, 5 bases. The V gene lost 5 bases and the J gene lost 8 bases, with 15 bases spanning the gap. CDR1 and CDR2 from the germline V gene are SGHTA and FQGNSA. This CDR3 is built from 13 residues. CDR3 region: CASSQGQLIGYTF. CDR3 in DNA: TGTGCCAGCAGCCAAGGACAATTGATCGGCTACACCTTC.

This clonotype appeared once. The chain links TRBV6-2 or TRBV6-3 to TRBJ1-2, with 7 bases aligning to TRBD1. V trimming: 6 bases; J trimming: 5 bases; junction bases outside the gene matches: 15. This CDR3 is built from 16 residues. The V gene's germline CDR1 is MNHEY and CDR2 SVGEGT. The CDR3 nucleotides read TGTGCCAGCAGCTACGTCCCGGGACAGATGTCGTATGGCTACACCTTC. This codes for CASSYVPGQMSYGYTF.

The rearrangement joins TRBV2 to TRBJ2-5; TRBD2 matches at 8 bases. From germline, CDR1 is SNHLY and CDR2 FYNNEI. The J segment lost 5 bases and the V segment lost 7 bases, leaving 15 bases of the junction unmatched. The CDR3 covers 16 residues. CDR3 in amino acids: CASKLERGGGFETQYF. The CDR3 DNA reads TGTGCCAGCAAGCTCGAACGGGGGGGCGGATTTGAGACCCAGTACTTC.

The rearrangement uses TRBV9 and TRBJ1-6; TRBD1 agrees at 9 bases. Germline V gene sequence: CDR1 SGDLS, CDR2 YYNGEE. J lost 9 bases, V lost 0 bases, and 4 bases had no gene match. This CDR3 comprises 15 residues. The CDR3 DNA reads as TGTGCCAGCAGCGTAGGGACAGGGGTGGCTTCACCCCTCCACTTT. The encoded protein is CASSVGTGVASPLHF.

V is TRBV5-1 and J is TRBJ1-1; no reliable D call. Germline CDR1 is SGHRS and CDR2 is YFSETQ. Trimming removed 0 bases from V and 5 bases from J, with 14 bases in between. The CDR3 sequence is 15 residues long. CDR3 bases: TGCGCCAGCAGCTTGGCCGACGGAGGAGGGACTGAAGCTTTCTTT. It is translated as CASSLADGGGTEAFF.

This clonotype has more than one count but fewer than ten. This sequence joins TRBV5-1 and TRBJ1-2, with 8 bases fitting TRBD1. The CDR3 length is 14 residues. With V trimmed by 4 bases and J by 4 bases, 6 bases remained unmatched. Germline CDR1 SGHRS, CDR2 YFSETQ. The CDR3 nucleotides are TGCGCCAGCAGCGCCGGACAGGGTAGCTATGGCTACACCTTC. Its translation: CASSAGQGSYGYTF.

The V and J genes are TRBV20-1 and TRBJ1-5, with D perhaps matching TRBD1 (5 bases). This CDR3 has 16 residues. Germline V gene sequence: CDR1 DFQATT, CDR2 SNEGSKA (reference sequence). With 3 bases removed from V and 0 bases from J, the gap between germline ends came to 15 bases. CDR3 nucleotide sequence: TGCAGTGCTAGTGAAATGGTTGACAGTAGCAATCAGCCCCAGCATTTT. It translates to CSASEMVDSSNQPQHF.

The V and J genes are TRBV15 and TRBJ1-1, with 7 bases aligning to TRBD1. Trimming cost V 5 bases and J 4 bases; bases outside gene matches: 10. CDR1 and CDR2 from the germline V gene are LNHNV and YYDKDF (reference sequence). CDR3 size: 15 residues. The CDR3 region is CATSPGGVGGTEAFF. In DNA form, the CDR3 reads TGTGCCACCAGCCCAGGGGGGGTCGGGGGCACTGAAGCTTTCTTT.

J is TRBJ1-1 and V is TRBV7-9; no clear D gene. V lost 4 bases and J 1 base, leaving 10 bases between the germline ends. From germline, CDR1 is SEHNR and CDR2 FQNEAQ (reference sequence). The CDR3 contains 14 residues. The CDR3 spells CASSYSGKNTEAFF. For the CDR3, the DNA is TGTGCCAGCAGCTATTCCGGGAAGAACACTGAAGCTTTCTTT.

The chain employs TRBV9 and TRBJ1-2; 8 bases map to TRBD1. Losses at the gene ends were 4 bases for V and 5 bases for J; bases not matched to a gene: 4. CDR3 length: 13 residues. Germline assignment: CDR1 SGDLS and CDR2 YYNGEE. The CDR3 DNA follows: TGTGCCAGCAGCCAACGACAGGGGTATGGCTACACCTTC. The encoded protein is CASSQRQGYGYTF.

V and J are TRBV5-1 and TRBJ1-1; no firm D call. The V gene lost 4 bases and the J gene lost 3 bases, with 7 bases spanning the gap. Per the germline V gene, CDR1 is SGHRS and CDR2 is YFSETQ. CDR3 length: 12 residues. The DNA for the CDR3 is TGCGCCAGCAGCGGGGAGTACACTGAAGCTTTCTTT. Its translation: CASSGEYTEAFF.

The chain's CDR3 is CASTLSGGSTDTQYF. In DNA, the CDR3 is TGTGCCAGCACCCTTAGCGGGGGGAGCACAGATACGCAGTATTTT. The chain uses TRBV12-3 or TRBV12-4 and TRBJ2-3, with TRBD2 matching over 10 bases. V lost 7 bases and J lost 0; bases outside the gene matches: 4. The CDR3 loop spans 15 amino acids.

V gene TRBV30 combines with J gene TRBJ1-4; 7 nucleotides match TRBD1. The germline CDR1 and CDR2 sequences are GTSNPN and SVGIG (reference sequence). V lost 3 bases and J lost 0; bases outside the gene matches: 4. This CDR3 has 15 amino acids. Here the CDR3 DNA reads TGTGCCTGGAGGACAGGGTTATCAACTAATGAAAAACTGTTTTTT. It yields the protein CAWRTGLSTNEKLFF.